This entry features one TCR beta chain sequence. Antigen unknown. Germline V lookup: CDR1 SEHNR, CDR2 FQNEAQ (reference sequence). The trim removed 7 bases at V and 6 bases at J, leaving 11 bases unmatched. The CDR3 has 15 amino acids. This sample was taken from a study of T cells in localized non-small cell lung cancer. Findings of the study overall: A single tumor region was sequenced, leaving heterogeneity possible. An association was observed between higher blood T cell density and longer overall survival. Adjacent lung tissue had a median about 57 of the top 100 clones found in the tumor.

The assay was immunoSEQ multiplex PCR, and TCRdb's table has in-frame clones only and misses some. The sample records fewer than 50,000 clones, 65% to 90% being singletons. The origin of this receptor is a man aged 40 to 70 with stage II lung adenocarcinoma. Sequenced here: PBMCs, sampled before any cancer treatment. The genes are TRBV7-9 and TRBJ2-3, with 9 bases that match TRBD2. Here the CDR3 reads CASTLAGALRDTQYF. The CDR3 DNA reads TGTGCCAGCACATTAGCGGGGGCCCTTCGGGATACGCAGTATTTT.